This T cell receptor beta chain appears in the sequencing data of a study of cytomegalovirus exposure and HLA in healthy donors listed by TCRdb under 2017. With respect to the entire study: According to an earlier analysis of several hundred of the donors, about 190 million T cells yielded 117 million unique TCR beta sequences and about 300 Gb of sequence data. An early release covering about 600 HLA-typed donors comprised about 300 gigabases of sequencing data and around 86 million unique TCR sequences. Of the 398 genotyped donors, 81% fell in the genetic ancestry cluster associated with self-reported Caucasian donors. The aim of the study was to test whether cataloging public T cell receptors could identify signatures of past pathogen exposure. The T cell repertoires of 700 or so subjects were profiled by immunosequencing and related to cytomegalovirus serostatus. Along with the approximately 700-subject first cohort, a separate validation cohort of over a hundred different subjects was used. The study combined high-throughput TCR immunosequencing, statistical association of individual TCRs with disease status, and machine learning to predict cytomegalovirus infection status. To study patterns of TCR occurrence, a later analysis re-analyzed previously published TCR beta repertoires from 666 donors and added high-resolution HLA genotyping. The later analysis used no new phenotypic data to find candidate immune exposures, relying instead on TCR beta sequences and their occurrence across donors. An earlier analysis of fewer than 700 of the donors applied high-throughput TCR beta sequencing to assess whether each TCR beta V gene segment acted as functional or pseudogenic. Alongside the repertoire data, information on donor age, sex, ethnicity and CMV serostatus was compiled. A later genetic analysis used genome-wide SNP genotypes for about 55% of the 666 donors, treating that subset as a discovery cohort. Every repertoire in the discovery cohort had been generated on one and the same sequencing platform. Class I and class II HLA loci were covered by the typing at four-digit resolution. The number of donors typed differed by locus, with about 620-630 for A, B, C, DRB1 and DQB1, around 560 for DQA1, approximately 580 for DPA1, and over 400 for DPB1. Because of strong linkage in the cohort, roughly five DR-DQ haplotypes were treated as single units for association and clustering. On average, 235,054 unique TCR beta nucleotide sequences were sequenced per donor among some 420 genotyped donors of the cohort, with 15% to 20% of those sequences being non-productive.

The cohort consisted of hundreds of healthy bone marrow donors. All cohort members were sampled while nominally healthy, although unrecorded immune exposures were likely present. The donor was CMV seronegative and was included in the group of about 400 seronegative cohort members. A peripheral blood sample was provided by each donor, and peripheral blood mononuclear cells were used for TCR beta sequencing. The Qiagen DNeasy Blood Extraction Kit was used to extract genomic DNA from the blood cell samples. What the authors observed across the whole study: CMV serostatus was the only immune exposure information available for the cohort. In an earlier analysis of under 600 of the donors, most TCR beta V segments were observed in productive rearrangements about 87% or about 30% of the time, broadly matching IMGT annotations. According to a later analysis, TCR association rates differed among HLA loci, with DRB1 alleles showing the most associated TCRs and HLA-C alleles showing the fewest. A further reported finding was that TCR beta sequences accurately predicted the HLA-A and HLA-B alleles for most subjects in the first cohort. Strong co-occurrence of HLA alleles, especially DR and DQ, made assigning TCR associations to individual alleles difficult. In this cohort, only TCR beta chains were sequenced, and detectable features were limited by the absence of alpha or paired-chain data. A later genetic analysis associated a missense DCLRE1C variant with V-gene and J-gene trimming of TCR beta chains, and an independent cohort replicated the association. Some IMGT-functional V segments, including TRBV6-2 and TRBV6-3, could not be distinguished by the 87-base-pair reads and were therefore excluded. HLA typing was unavailable for some donors at each locus, so association tests used only the typed subset. A few of the identified cytomegalovirus-associated TCR beta chains were confirmed in vitro to be specific for cytomegalovirus antigens. The presence/absence analyses assumed that sequencing depth was roughly uniform across donors, and that assumption may not be true. In a later analysis, most CMV-associated TCR beta chains were found to appear HLA-restricted, with HLA associations seemingly driven largely by CMV exposure. A later analysis reported that several top co-occurrence clusters appeared linked to parvovirus B19, influenza, CMV and Epstein-Barr virus. The authors suggested that the approach could potentially be generalized to other disease states and immunological phenotypes. A group of highly shared sequence variants was considered likely to be a technical artifact of the sequencing pipeline. Linkage disequilibrium might explain the correlated functional status among segregating V segments, but an unknown experimental factor could not be ruled out. Cytomegalovirus status was reported to be diagnosed by the classifier with high specificity and sensitivity in both the original and validation cohorts. At a false discovery rate of 0.05, a later analysis linked approximately 18,000 TCR beta sequences to specific HLA alleles. In a later analysis, HLA-associated TCR beta chains were found to be more clonally expanded and to have lower generation probabilities than equally common non-associated chains. The study listed 170 or so TCR beta chains as associated with cytomegalovirus. Because counts were too low, approximately 18 rarely observed V segments, including chromosome 9 orphons, were excluded from the earlier analysis of 587 of the donors. Across donors, most TCR sequences were observed very rarely, whereas some public TCRs were present in many individuals. Compared with the roughly 670-donor mean, donors in an Asian-associated ancestry cluster had fewer N-insertions in productive TCRs, according to a later genetic analysis.

Notes on this clone: Its specific antigen is unknown.

V loses 0 bases of germline sequence and J loses 5 bases, and the interval between the two ends is 20 bases. From the germline V gene (reference sequence), CDR1 is SGHNT and CDR2 is YYREEE. The CDR3 spans 17 residues, from the cysteine through the phenylalanine. Only the CDR3 part of the read is kept: 51 bases, read in frame from the first base. Libraries came from the immunoSEQ multiplex PCR assay. A mixture of 60 forward primers for TCR Vbeta segments and 13 reverse primers for TCR Jbeta segments was used in the multiplex PCR. Amplification of the CDR3 region of rearranged TCR beta genes was performed with a multiplex PCR assay on genomic DNA. The Illumina HiSeq System was used to sequence the amplified TCR beta libraries as 87-base-pair reads. Regarding the original processing steps: In a later analysis, tens of millions of unique TCR beta chains were counted across the 500 to 850 repertoires, and approximately 11 million of these chains were shared by at least two donors. A nearest-neighbor algorithm error-corrected the raw reads and collapsed the reads into unique sequences, merging closely related sequences to remove PCR and sequencing errors. V, D and J gene segments were assigned by aligning CDR3 sequences to IMGT reference sequences. Each retained sequence needed at least a six-nucleotide match to both a V gene segment and a J gene segment. A rearrangement was called productive if the CDR3 had no stop codons and remained in frame with V and J, and every other rearrangement was called non-productive. CDR3 was defined according to IMGT convention as the region running from the second conserved V-encoded cysteine to the conserved J-encoded phenylalanine. The earlier analysis of 587 of the donors excluded sequences that lacked an unambiguous match to a single V gene segment. In an earlier analysis of 500 to 750 of the donors, V segments were called functional above 56.7% productive rearrangements and were called segregating when the between-donor standard deviation exceeded 5%. To diagnose cytomegalovirus status from the catalog of TCR beta chain sequences, a statistical classification framework was built. In a later analysis, V and J genes were assigned by comparing TCR nucleotide sequences against IMGT/GENE-DB human TR gene sequences. Using the TCRdist pipeline, a later analysis assigned CDR3 sequences along with most-parsimonious VDJ recombination scenarios. In a later analysis, every TCR beta chain was defined by the combination of its CDR3 amino acid sequence and its V-gene family, and reads without a unique V-gene family were dropped. In a later analysis, around 600 highly shared, low-generation-probability nucleotide sequences were removed to address suspected cross-contamination and a sequencing artifact. In a later analysis, a clonal expansion index for each public chain was calculated from normalized within-repertoire ranks of inferred template counts. In a later analysis, generation probabilities were computed with a VDJ recombination model fitted to out-of-frame rearrangements, and the resulting probabilities were checked against IGoR. In a later analysis, TCR-TCR, TCR-HLA and TCR-CMV co-occurrence was scored with hypergeometric tests, and a repertoire-size bias correction was applied to TCR pairs. In a later analysis, false discovery rates were estimated by permuting HLA or CMV assignments 20 times. In a later analysis, co-occurring TCRs were grouped with DBSCAN, and TCRdist sequence similarity was added when clustering was performed within HLA-allele-positive subsets. For co-occurrence clustering, repertoires with fewer than 30,000 or more than 120,000 public chains were excluded, along with about five repertoires with anomalous nucleotide sharing. Sourced from immuneACCESS, this table was stored by TCRdb with only in-frame sequences that have V and J called. A share of the clones is absent; for the studies checked, an unresolved V gene accounts for under half, and the remainder has no known explanation. V, J and clone size derive from that table, while D and trimming were established from the DNA sequence. The table for this sample lists 90,000 to 150,000 clones. The ten most abundant clones make up approximately 3.9% of the sample.

The sequence links TRBV5-4 to TRBJ1-1, and possibly TRBD1, on 6 matching bases. The sequencing sample was made of PBMCs. The clonotype originates from a man between 18 and 35 years old in good health and CMV-seronegative. The CDR3 sequence is CASSLGSGAILGTEAFF. The DNA sequence reads TGTGCCAGCAGCTTGGGATCAGGGGCTATATTAGGGACTGAAGCTTTCTTT.